These 4 T cell receptor beta chains were sequenced from one sample in a study of OX40 agonist ivuxolimab in advanced cancers. Some clones are missing from TCRdb's copy, which holds only in-frame ones; the method was immunoSEQ multiplex PCR. The sample lists 65,000 to 95,000 clones, 80% to 90% seen once, with roughly 0.76% in the top ten. The sample was CD4+ or CD8+ T cells sorted from blood, taken in a trial of the OX40 agonist ivuxolimab. The source of these receptors is an adult with an advanced solid tumor such as melanoma, head and neck, liver or kidney cancer.

This clone was seen only a few times. This chain connects TRBV19 to TRBJ2-7, with 9 bases that match TRBD2. CDR1 is LNHDA and CDR2 is SQIVND in the germline V gene (reference sequence). Trimming took 4 bases from V and 4 from J; bases not matched to a gene: 11. This CDR3 has 16 amino acids. DNA for the CDR3: TGTGCCAGTAGTAGACAACCGGGACTAGCAGGGTACGAGCAGTACTTC. Residues: CASSRQPGLAGYEQYF.

V usage is TRBV7-2 and J usage is TRBJ2-6; TRBD1 might be the D (5 bases). The germline V gene encodes CDR1 SGHTA and CDR2 FQGNSA. The CDR3 is 15 residues long. V was shortened by 4 bases and J by 1 base, with 8 bases between the two germline ends. The CDR3 bases are TGTGCCAGCAGCTCCCGACAGTCTGGGGCCAACGTCCTGACTTTC. It encodes CASSSRQSGANVLTF.

The CDR3 DNA reads TGTGCCAGCCGTCTAGCGGGACGCACAGATACGCAGTATTTT. Translation: CASRLAGRTDTQYF. The chain combines TRBV11-3 with TRBJ2-3; 9 bases are shared with TRBD2. This CDR3 has 14 amino acids. Trimming cost V 8 bases and J 1 base; bases outside gene matches: 4. Germline V gene data show CDR1 as SGHNT and CDR2 as YENEEA.

V is TRBV6-5 and J is TRBJ1-1; no clear D gene. Germline CDR1 MNHEY, CDR2 SVGAGI. This CDR3 comprises 14 residues. Trimming stripped 4 bases from V and 1 base from J, with 10 bases between. This CDR3 is CASSSAGKNTEAFF. In nucleotides, the CDR3 is TGTGCCAGCAGTTCGGCAGGCAAGAACACTGAAGCTTTCTTT.